Listed here are 5 T cell receptor beta chains from one sample, sequenced in a study of blood T cell repertoires in COVID-19. Libraries were prepared by immunoSEQ multiplex PCR; TCRdb keeps only in-frame clonotypes and omits some of them. The sample includes just over 300,000 clones, approximately 90% of them seen just once. Sequencing was done on a sample of peripheral blood. The receptors come from a man between 18 and 29 years old with active or convalescent COVID-19.

This clone has more than one count but fewer than ten. The rearrangement uses TRBV20-1 and TRBJ1-5, with 7 bases identical to TRBD1. Germline V gene data show CDR1 as DFQATT and CDR2 as SNEGSKA (reference sequence). The CDR3 is 17 residues long. The V and J ends lost 3 bases and 0 bases, in that order; junction bases with no gene match: 11. For the CDR3, the DNA is TGCAGTGCTAGTGGCAGGGGGGTCTTGGATAGCAATCAGCCCCAGCATTTT. Amino acids: CSASGRGVLDSNQPQHF.

The chain has TRBV7-9 and TRBJ2-5; a weak D match, TRBD1 (6 bases). The CDR3 is 14 residues long. Germline values: CDR1 SEHNR, CDR2 FQNEAQ (reference sequence). Trimming removed 9 bases at V and 1 base at J, with 15 bases between. CDR3 in amino acids: CASQKDSLQETQYF. Here the CDR3 DNA reads TGTGCCAGTCAAAAGGACAGCCTCCAAGAGACCCAGTACTTC.

The chain has TRBV5-3 and TRBJ1-6, with D maybe TRBD1 (5 bases). TRBV5-3 is known as an ORF, though its function is uncertain. Trimming took off 4 bases at V and 9 bases at J, with 20 bases between the two ends. CDR3 length: 16 amino acids. CDR3 region: CARSTVCLRRGSPLHF. CDR3 DNA: TGTGCCAGAAGCACCGTATGCCTTCGGAGGGGTTCACCCCTCCACTTT.

The CDR3 DNA sequence: TGTGCCAGCAGTGAGATAGGACTAGCGGTCAGCTCCTACGAGCAGTACTTC. Translated: CASSEIGLAVSSYEQYF. The chain recombines TRBV28 with TRBJ2-7; TRBD2 matches at 10 bases. The germline V gene has CDR1 MDHEN and CDR2 SYDVKM. V lost 5 bases, J lost 0 bases, and 10 bases stayed unmatched. This CDR3 is 17 amino acids long.

This clone was picked up one time. The gene calls are TRBV27 and TRBJ1-1, with 7 bases that match TRBD1. With V trimmed by 6 bases and J by 8 bases, 9 bases remained unmatched. This CDR3 is 13 amino acids long. The germline CDR1 and CDR2 sequences are MNHEY and SMNVEV (reference sequence). The CDR3 nucleotides are TGTGCCAGCAGGGGCTTAGGACAGGTCGAAGCTTTCTTT. Its protein is CASRGLGQVEAFF.